This T cell receptor (beta chain) was identified during a study of blood T cell repertoires in COVID-19. For the study at large: COVID-19 samples collected from the United States, Italy and Spain covered acute and convalescent phases.

Those who participated ranged in age from about 18 to 95 years and resided in 20 to 30 US areas. For recovered donors of Cohort 3, there were two negative PCRs, clearance, or symptom resolution. The CDR3 sequence is 16 residues long. Per germline, CDR1 SGHAT and CDR2 FQNNGV. J lost 8 bases, V lost 5 bases, and 8 bases had no gene match. In the authors' methods: Amplification with reference gene primers provided the estimates of nucleated cell counts. Only in-frame clones appear in the TCRdb table, and some are missing; sequencing was by immunoSEQ multiplex PCR. Clone size and the V and J calls come from that table; the DNA yielded D and trimming. Here the sample spans about 220,000 clones, 70% to 85% being singletons.

Sequencing input: PBMCs or T cells enriched from blood (not recorded which). The sequence came from an older woman who had recovered from COVID-19. The V and J genes are TRBV11-2 and TRBJ2-1; 14 nucleotides match TRBD2. Written as DNA, the CDR3 is TGTGCCAGCAGCGCGACCCTGACTAGCGGGAGGGATGAGCAGTTCTTC. Translated, it gives CASSATLTSGRDEQFF.